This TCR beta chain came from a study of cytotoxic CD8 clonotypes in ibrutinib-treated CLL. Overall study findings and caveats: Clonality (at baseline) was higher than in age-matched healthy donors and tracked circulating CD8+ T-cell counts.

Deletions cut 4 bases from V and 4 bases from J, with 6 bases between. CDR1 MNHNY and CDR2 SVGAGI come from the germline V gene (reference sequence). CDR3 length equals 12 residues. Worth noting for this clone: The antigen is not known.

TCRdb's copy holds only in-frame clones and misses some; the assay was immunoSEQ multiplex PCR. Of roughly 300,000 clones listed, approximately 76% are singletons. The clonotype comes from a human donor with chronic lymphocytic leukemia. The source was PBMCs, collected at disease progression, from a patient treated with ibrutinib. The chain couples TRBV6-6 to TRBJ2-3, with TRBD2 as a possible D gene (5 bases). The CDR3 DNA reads TGTGCCAGCAGTTTTAGCGCAGATACGCAGTATTTT. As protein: CASSFSADTQYF.